This T cell receptor (beta chain) was obtained from a study of cytomegalovirus exposure and HLA in healthy donors. Study-wide points: The likely explanation for a cluster of highly shared sequence variants was sequencing artifact.

The CDR3 spans 16 residues. Germline trimming cut 6 bases from V and 4 bases from J; bases unmatched to any gene: 9. From germline, CDR1 is SNHLY and CDR2 FYNNEI. The PCR had 60 Vbeta and 13 Jbeta primers. The assay was immunoSEQ multiplex PCR, and TCRdb's table has in-frame clones only and misses some. The profile shows more than 150,000 clones, just over 75% of them singletons. As regards this clone: Its antigen is as yet unknown.

The chain employs TRBV2 and TRBJ1-5, with 10 positions matching TRBD1. What was sequenced was PBMCs. The receptor's source is a young man in good health and CMV-seronegative. The CDR3 sequence: CASRALVGQGNQPQHF. CDR3 DNA: TGTGCCAGCAGGGCCCTCGTGGGACAGGGGAATCAGCCCCAGCATTTT.